These 20 T cell receptor beta chains share one sample of origin, sequenced in a study of blood T cell repertoires in COVID-19. The data were produced by immunoSEQ multiplex PCR, yet TCRdb's version contains in-frame clones alone and is incomplete. Seen here are 45,000 to 60,000 clones, roughly four fifths observed once, and the top ten hold roughly 2%. The specimen sequenced was peripheral blood. These receptors all stem from a woman aged 60-75 years with acute or convalescent COVID-19.

The chain combines TRBV7-3 with TRBJ2-5, with D uncertain. The germline V and J ends were trimmed by 2 bases and 2 bases, with 6 bases remaining between them. CDR1 is SGHTA, CDR2 FQGTGA, per germline. This CDR3 has 13 amino acids. DNA for the CDR3: TGTGCCAGCAGCTTATCCAGACAAGAGACCCAGTACTTC. It is translated as CASSLSRQETQYF.

V gene TRBV5-1 combines with J gene TRBJ2-5; D uncertain. The V gene lost 2 bases and the J gene lost 2 bases, with 10 bases spanning the gap. The CDR3 is 14 amino acids. The germline V gene encodes CDR1 SGHRS and CDR2 YFSETQ. CDR3 nucleotide sequence: TGCGCCAGCAGCTTTGGGCAGGTACAAGAGACCCAGTACTTC. Translation: CASSFGQVQETQYF.

CDR3 amino acids: CSVLSTWRYEAFF. The DNA for the CDR3 is TGCAGCGTTTTATCAACATGGAGATATGAAGCTTTCTTT. The V call is TRBV29-1, the J call TRBJ1-1; D call uncertain. V was shortened by 5 bases and J by 7 bases, with 17 bases between the two germline ends. The CDR3 runs 13 residues. CDR1 and CDR2 (germline): SQVTM, ANQGSEA.

The rearrangement uses TRBV3-1 (or the pseudogene TRBV3-2) and TRBJ1-5; D gene ambiguous. V was clipped by 3 bases and J by 6 bases, with 12 bases between them. CDR1 LGHDT and CDR2 YNNKEL come from the germline V gene (reference sequence). The CDR3 spans 14 residues. CDR3 residues: CASSHQLGIQPQHF. CDR3 nucleotide sequence: TGTGCCAGCAGCCATCAGCTAGGAATTCAGCCCCAGCATTTT.

Worth noting for this clone: Mismatch with germline at one junction end may stem from a read error. This CDR3 reads CSSSFTGGTYGYTF. DNA for the CDR3: TGCAGTTCTAGTTTCACAGGGGGCACCTATGGCTACACCTTC. This chain connects TRBV20-1 to TRBJ1-2, with 9 bases fitting TRBD1. The CDR3 covers 14 residues. Germline CDR1 and CDR2: DFQATT and SNEGSKA (reference sequence).

The chain combines TRBV6-5 with TRBJ2-7, with 8 bases matching TRBD2. The CDR3 is 14 amino acids. Germline CDR1 MNHEY, CDR2 SVGAGI. V gave up 6 bases and J gave up 6 bases; unmatched junction bases: 10. The CDR3: CASRISSGGGEQYF. The CDR3 DNA sequence: TGTGCCAGCAGGATATCATCGGGGGGGGGCGAGCAGTACTTC.

V gene TRBV23-1 combines with J gene TRBJ1-5, with 7 bases identical to TRBD1. TRBV23-1 is an ORF for which the function is uncertain. This CDR3 has 16 amino acids. V shed 2 bases, J shed 5 bases, and the junction held 9 bases outside the gene matches. This CDR3 is CASSQDPGQSHQPQHF. CDR3 nucleotide sequence: TGCGCCAGCAGTCAAGATCCGGGACAGAGCCATCAGCCCCAGCATTTT.

This rearrangement joins TRBV19 to TRBJ2-2; TRBD2 aligns across 9 bases. The junction had 11 bases not matched to a gene; V was cut back by 4 bases and J by 5 bases. Germline CDR1 reads LNHDA; CDR2 reads SQIVND (reference sequence). The CDR3 is 17 amino acids. CDR3 sequence reads: CASSSPAGGVKTGELFF. CDR3 in DNA: TGTGCCAGTAGTAGCCCGGCGGGAGGGGTGAAGACCGGGGAGCTGTTTTTT. Complete variable domain (other parts from reference TRBV19 and TRBJ2-2): DGGITQSPKYLFRKEGQNVTLSCEQNLNHDAMYWYRQDPGQGLRLIYYSQIVNDFQKGDIAEGYSVSREKKESFPLTVTSAQKNPTAFYLCASSSPAGGVKTGELFFGEGSRLTVL.

This chain joins TRBV28 and TRBJ2-7, with a tentative D call TRBD2 (7 bases). V was clipped by 5 bases and J by 3 bases, with 23 bases between them. The CDR3 loop spans 17 amino acids. Per the germline V gene, CDR1 is MDHEN and CDR2 is SYDVKM. The CDR3 DNA follows: TGTGCCAGCAGTACCTCCTCGAGGGGGGGAAACTTCTACGAGCAGTACTTC. Translated, it gives CASSTSSRGGNFYEQYF.

This chain links TRBV3-1 (or the pseudogene TRBV3-2) with TRBJ1-2, with TRBD1 as a possible D gene (5 bases). Trimming took 4 bases from V and 1 from J, leaving 13 bases between them. This CDR3 has 15 residues. Germline V gives CDR1 LGHDT, CDR2 YNNKEL (reference sequence). The CDR3: CASSPSDRFNYGYTF. CDR3 DNA: TGTGCCAGCAGCCCTAGCGACAGATTTAACTATGGCTACACCTTC.

The chain combines TRBV12-5 with TRBJ1-2, with a tentative D call TRBD1 (6 bases). This CDR3 has 15 residues. Looked up from germline, CDR1 is LGHNT and CDR2 is FRNRAP. Trimming removed 0 bases from V and 7 bases from J, with 15 bases in between. DNA for the CDR3: TGTGCTAGTGGTTTGGTACAGGGCAGGGAAAGTGGCTACACCTTC. Its protein product is CASGLVQGRESGYTF.

The genes are TRBV25-1 and TRBJ1-2; no reliable D call. The CDR3 runs to 14 residues. Trimming removed 0 bases at V and 4 bases at J, with 9 bases between. From germline, CDR1 is MGHDK and CDR2 SYGVNS. The CDR3 sequence is CASSEYTSTYGYTF. CDR3 nucleotide sequence: TGTGCCAGCAGTGAATATACTAGTACCTATGGCTACACCTTC.

The chain employs TRBV7-9 and TRBJ2-1, with 9 positions matching TRBD2. This CDR3 comprises 14 residues. From germline, CDR1 is SEHNR and CDR2 FQNEAQ (reference sequence). J lost 6 bases, V lost 5 bases, and 5 bases had no gene match. DNA of the CDR3: TGTGCCAGCAGCCTGCTAGCGGGGCTCAATGAGCAGTTCTTC. As protein: CASSLLAGLNEQFF.

The rearrangement links TRBV6-1 to TRBJ1-5, with 8 bases that match TRBD1. The CDR3 is made up of 14 amino acids. Germline CDR1 MNHNS, CDR2 SASEGT. After removal of 2 bases from V and 6 bases from J, the junction contained 3 bases not matched to a gene. CDR3 coding DNA: TGTGCCAGCAGTGAAACAGGGGGAGTTCAGCCCCAGCATTTT. This codes for CASSETGGVQPQHF.

This clone has a handful of counts. The chain links TRBV6-5 to TRBJ1-6, with D possibly matching TRBD1 (5 bases). Looked up from germline, CDR1 is MNHEY and CDR2 is SVGAGI. The ends were cut back, 6 bases at V and 10 bases at J, with 16 bases in the middle. The CDR3 sequence is 14 residues long. CDR3 protein: CASRPTGLNSPLHF. In DNA form, the CDR3 reads TGTGCCAGCAGGCCCACAGGTCTAAACTCACCCCTCCACTTT.

The chain carries TRBV28 and TRBJ1-2; D is perhaps TRBD1 (6 bases). V was clipped by 3 bases and J by 7 bases, with 12 bases between them. This CDR3 is built from 13 residues. Germline values: CDR1 MDHEN, CDR2 SYDVKM. The CDR3 nucleotides read TGTGCCAGCAGTTTTCGGGGGGCGATTGGCTACACCTTC. This sequence encodes CASSFRGAIGYTF.

The chain couples TRBV7-9 to TRBJ1-2; D is unclear. This CDR3 region has 13 residues. The V end was cut by 4 bases, the J end by 2 bases, with 8 bases between. CDR1 and CDR2 from the germline V gene are SEHNR and FQNEAQ (reference sequence). CDR3 nucleotides: TGTGCCAGCAGCTCGAACTCAAACTATGGCTACACCTTC. It is translated as CASSSNSNYGYTF.

The table lists this clone with a count of one. The chain combines TRBV19 with TRBJ1-5; no firm D call. There are 13 residues in the CDR3. CDR1 is LNHDA, CDR2 SQIVND, per germline (reference sequence). V lost 5 bases to trimming and J lost 4 bases, with 9 bases between them. The CDR3 DNA sequence: TGTGCCAGTAGTGGGGAGGCAAATCAGCCCCAGCATTTT. This gives the protein CASSGEANQPQHF.

The chain couples TRBV7-8 to TRBJ1-4, with D uncertain. In germline, CDR1 is SGHVS, CDR2 FQNEAQ. There are 12 residues in the CDR3. Trimming removed 1 base at V and 13 bases at J, with 10 bases between. The CDR3 DNA reads TGTGCCAGCAGCTTAGGGACCGGGAGACTGTTTTTT. Translating gives CASSLGTGRLFF. The whole variable domain, filled in from reference TRBV7-8 and TRBJ1-4, reads GAGVSQSPRYKVAKRGQDVALRCDPISGHVSLFWYQQALGQGPEFLTYFQNEAQLDKSGLPSDRFFAERPEGSVSTLKIQRTQQEDSAVYLCASSLGTGRLFFGSGTQLSVL.

The CDR3 reads CSAIDRVSNQPQHF. In DNA form, the CDR3 reads TGCAGTGCTATTGACAGGGTCAGCAATCAGCCCCAGCATTTT. The chain recombines TRBV20-1 with TRBJ1-5, with TRBD1 identical over 7 bases. CDR3 length: 14 residues. Unmatched junction bases numbered 4, after V lost 4 bases and J lost 1 base. In germline, CDR1 is DFQATT, CDR2 SNEGSKA (reference sequence).